This TCR beta chain was sequenced for a study of blood T cells in healthy people across ages. As to this clonotype: The target antigen is unknown.

Per germline, CDR1 DFQATT and CDR2 SNEGSKA (reference sequence). With 4 bases removed from V and 0 bases from J, the gap between germline ends came to 16 bases. This CDR3 region has 16 residues. It was with a sample-barcoded 5' primer and a J-beta primer mix that a second PCR of roughly 7 to 12 cycles was run. One entry per CDR3 protein, called by TCRdb with MiXCR from the 5' RACE reads. The sample records about 1.1 million distinct CDR3 sequences, 30% to 40% being singletons. Overall study results and limits: Per million T cells, TCR beta diversity dropped roughly linearly as age increased.

The chain has TRBV20-1 and TRBJ1-5; D gene ambiguous. This receptor was identified in a man aged 18 to 30 in good health. Sequenced sample: blood. For the CDR3, the DNA is TGCAGTGCTACCGGGGTGGGGAGCCTTAGCAATCAGCCCCAGCATTTT. This sequence encodes CSATGVGSLSNQPQHF.